This T cell receptor beta chain originates from a study of PD-1 blockade in mismatch repair-deficient tumors. Produced via immunoSEQ multiplex PCR; TCRdb's table is partial and in-frame only. This sample has 90,000 to 120,000 clones, with about 79% found just once. V lost 4 bases to trimming and J lost 2 bases; unmatched junction nucleotides: 10. This CDR3 region has 16 residues. Germline V gene sequence: CDR1 SGHAT, CDR2 FQNNGV. V gene TRBV11-2 combines with J gene TRBJ1-2; 7 bases agree with TRBD1. This TCR was recovered from an adult with mismatch repair-deficient cancer. Sequenced material: peripheral blood, taken 36 weeks after starting pembrolizumab. The CDR3 DNA sequence: TGTGCCAGCAGCTCGTCCTACAGGGGATTCAACTATGGCTACACCTTC. Its translation: CASSSSYRGFNYGYTF.